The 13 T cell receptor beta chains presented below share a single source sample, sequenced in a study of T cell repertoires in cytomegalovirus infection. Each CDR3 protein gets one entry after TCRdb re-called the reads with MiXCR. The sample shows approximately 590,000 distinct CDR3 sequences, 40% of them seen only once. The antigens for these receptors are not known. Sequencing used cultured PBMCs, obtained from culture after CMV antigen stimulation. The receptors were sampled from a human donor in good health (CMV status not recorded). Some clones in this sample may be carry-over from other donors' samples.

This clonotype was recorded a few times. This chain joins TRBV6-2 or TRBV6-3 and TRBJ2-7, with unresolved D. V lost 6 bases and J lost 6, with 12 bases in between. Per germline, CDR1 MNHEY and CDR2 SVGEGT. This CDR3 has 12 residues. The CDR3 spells CASRSVRGEQYF. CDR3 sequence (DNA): TGTGCCAGCAGGAGTGTCCGCGGCGAGCAGTACTTC.

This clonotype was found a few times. Here the CDR3 DNA reads TGTGCCAGCAGCCTGGGACCGAAAGGGGCAGATACGCAGTATTTT. It encodes CASSLGPKGADTQYF. The chain has TRBV7-8 and TRBJ2-3; D may correspond to TRBD1 or TRBD2 (5 bases each). V lost 5 bases and J lost 4, with 16 bases in between. Germline CDR1 and CDR2: SGHVS and FQNEAQ. The CDR3 covers 15 residues.

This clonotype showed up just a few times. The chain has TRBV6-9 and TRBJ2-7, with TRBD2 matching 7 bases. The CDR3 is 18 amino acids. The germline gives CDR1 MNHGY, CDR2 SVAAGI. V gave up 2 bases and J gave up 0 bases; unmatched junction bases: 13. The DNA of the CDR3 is TGTGCCAGCAGTTATCCCTCCTCTTGGCGGGGGTTCTCCTACGAGCAGTACTTC. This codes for CASSYPSSWRGFSYEQYF.

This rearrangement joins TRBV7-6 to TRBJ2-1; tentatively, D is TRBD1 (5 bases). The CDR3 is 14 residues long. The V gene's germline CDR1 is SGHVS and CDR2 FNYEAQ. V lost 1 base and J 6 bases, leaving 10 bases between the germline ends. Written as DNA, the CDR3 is TGTGCCAGCAGCTTAGGGCAGGGCAGCAATGAGCAGTTCTTC. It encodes CASSLGQGSNEQFF.

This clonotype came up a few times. CDR3 loop: CASSLMTGGLAETQYF. CDR3 in DNA: TGTGCCAGCAGCTTAATGACGGGAGGGTTGGCAGAGACCCAGTACTTC. This chain links TRBV7-6 with TRBJ2-5, with 8 bases matching TRBD2. The germline gives CDR1 SGHVS, CDR2 FNYEAQ. V lost 2 bases to trimming and J lost 4 bases; unmatched junction nucleotides: 9. The CDR3 length is 16 residues.

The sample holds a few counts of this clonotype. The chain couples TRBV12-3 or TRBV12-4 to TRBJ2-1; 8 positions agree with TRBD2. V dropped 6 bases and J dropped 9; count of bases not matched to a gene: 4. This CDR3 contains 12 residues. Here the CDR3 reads CASRGLGGEQFF. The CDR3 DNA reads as TGTGCCAGCAGGGGACTAGGTGGTGAGCAGTTCTTC.

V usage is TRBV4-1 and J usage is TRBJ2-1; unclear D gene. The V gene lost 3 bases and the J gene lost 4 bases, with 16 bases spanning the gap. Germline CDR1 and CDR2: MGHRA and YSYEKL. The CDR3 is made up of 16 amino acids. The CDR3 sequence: CASSHPGKRRYNEQFF. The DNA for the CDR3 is TGCGCCAGCAGCCACCCCGGAAAGCGCCGGTACAATGAGCAGTTCTTC.

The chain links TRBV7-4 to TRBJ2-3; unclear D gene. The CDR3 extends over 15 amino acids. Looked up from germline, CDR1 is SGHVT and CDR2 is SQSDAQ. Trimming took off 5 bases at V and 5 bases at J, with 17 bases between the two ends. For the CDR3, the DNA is TGTGCCAGCAGCCCACGGGCGGACCCGGGAGATACGCAGTATTTT. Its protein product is CASSPRADPGDTQYF.

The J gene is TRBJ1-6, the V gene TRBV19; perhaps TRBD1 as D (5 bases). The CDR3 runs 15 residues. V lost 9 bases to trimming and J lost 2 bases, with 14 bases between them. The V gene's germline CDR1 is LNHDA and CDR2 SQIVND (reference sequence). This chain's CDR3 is CARRQPEAYNSPLHF. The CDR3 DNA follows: TGTGCCAGAAGACAGCCCGAAGCCTATAATTCACCCCTCCACTTT.

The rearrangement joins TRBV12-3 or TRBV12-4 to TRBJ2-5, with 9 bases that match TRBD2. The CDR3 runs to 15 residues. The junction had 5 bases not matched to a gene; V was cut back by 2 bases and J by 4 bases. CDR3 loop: CASSLRGGVTETQYF. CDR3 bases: TGTGCCAGCAGTTTACGCGGGGGGGTTACAGAGACCCAGTACTTC.

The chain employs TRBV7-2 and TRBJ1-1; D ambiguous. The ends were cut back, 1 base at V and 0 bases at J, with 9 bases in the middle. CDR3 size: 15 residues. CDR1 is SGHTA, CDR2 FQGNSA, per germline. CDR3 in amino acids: CASSLGQSMNTEAFF. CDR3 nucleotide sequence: TGTGCCAGCAGCTTAGGGCAGTCTATGAACACTGAAGCTTTCTTT.

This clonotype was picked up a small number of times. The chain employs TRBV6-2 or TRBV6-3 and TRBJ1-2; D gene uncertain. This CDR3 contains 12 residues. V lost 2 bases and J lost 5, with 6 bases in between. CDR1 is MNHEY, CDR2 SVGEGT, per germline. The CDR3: CASSYRSYGYTF. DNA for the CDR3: TGTGCCAGCAGTTACCGTAGTTATGGCTACACCTTC.

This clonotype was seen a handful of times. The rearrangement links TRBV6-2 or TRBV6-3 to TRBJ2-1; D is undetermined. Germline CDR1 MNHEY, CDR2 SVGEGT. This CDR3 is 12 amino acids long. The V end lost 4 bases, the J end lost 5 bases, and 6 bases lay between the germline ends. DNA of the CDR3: TGTGCCAGCAGTTCCATGCACAATGAGCAGTTCTTC. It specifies CASSSMHNEQFF.